Reported below is one T cell receptor (beta chain). Antigen unknown. PCR was performed using 60 Vbeta and 13 Jbeta primers. The method was immunoSEQ multiplex PCR; TCRdb's version includes in-frame clones alone and lacks a portion of them. The sample comprises under 200,000 clones, roughly four fifths of which are singletons, and 2% to 2.5% rests with the top ten. This record belongs to a study of cytomegalovirus exposure and HLA in healthy donors. Study in general: Earlier, fewer than 130 million unique TCR beta sequences were recovered from roughly 180 million T cells by an analysis. Notes on the study in general: Reportedly, diagnosis of cytomegalovirus status by the classifier showed high specificity and sensitivity. Reports indicate that TCR beta sequences accurately predicted the HLA-A and HLA-B alleles of most subjects.

CDR3 size: 15 residues. V was cut by 1 base and J by 3 bases, with 13 bases left in between. Germline CDR1 SGHDN, CDR2 FVKESK. The sequence was obtained from a woman in her 30s in good health and CMV-seropositive. The material sequenced was PBMCs. This chain connects TRBV14 to TRBJ2-7; possibly TRBD2 for D (6 bases). CDR3 bases: TGTGCCAGCAGCCAAGGGGGAGGCTTTAACTACGAGCAGTACTTC. This gives the protein CASSQGGGFNYEQYF.